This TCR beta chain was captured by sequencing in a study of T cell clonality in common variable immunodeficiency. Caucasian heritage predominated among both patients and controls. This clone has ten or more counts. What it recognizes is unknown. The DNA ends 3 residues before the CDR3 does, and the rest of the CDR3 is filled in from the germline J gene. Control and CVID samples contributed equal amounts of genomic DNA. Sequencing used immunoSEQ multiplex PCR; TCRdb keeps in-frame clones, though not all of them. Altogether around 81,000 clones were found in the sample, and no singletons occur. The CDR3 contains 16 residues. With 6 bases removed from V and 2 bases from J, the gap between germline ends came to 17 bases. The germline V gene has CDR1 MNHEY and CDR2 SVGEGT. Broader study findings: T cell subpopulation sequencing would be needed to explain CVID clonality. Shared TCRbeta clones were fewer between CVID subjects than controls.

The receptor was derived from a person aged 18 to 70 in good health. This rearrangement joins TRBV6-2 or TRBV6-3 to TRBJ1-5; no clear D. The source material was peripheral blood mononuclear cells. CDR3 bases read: TGTGCCAGCAGGCCACCGGGAGCGGTAGGCAATCAGCCC. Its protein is CASRPPGAVGNQP. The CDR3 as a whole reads CASRPPGAVGNQPQHF.